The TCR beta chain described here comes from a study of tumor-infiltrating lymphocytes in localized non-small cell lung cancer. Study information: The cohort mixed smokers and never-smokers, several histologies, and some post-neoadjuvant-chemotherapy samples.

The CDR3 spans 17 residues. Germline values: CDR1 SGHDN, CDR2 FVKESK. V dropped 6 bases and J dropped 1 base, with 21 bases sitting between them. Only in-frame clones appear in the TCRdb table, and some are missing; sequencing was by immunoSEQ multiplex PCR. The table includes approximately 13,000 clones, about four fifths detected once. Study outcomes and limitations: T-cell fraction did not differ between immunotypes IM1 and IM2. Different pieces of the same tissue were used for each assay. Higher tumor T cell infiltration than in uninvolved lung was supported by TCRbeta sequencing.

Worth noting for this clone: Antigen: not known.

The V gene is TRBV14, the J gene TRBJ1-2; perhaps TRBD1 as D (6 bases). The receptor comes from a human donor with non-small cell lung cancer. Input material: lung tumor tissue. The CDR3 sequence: CASSLSGGGRINYGYTF. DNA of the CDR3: TGTGCCAGCAGTCTCTCCGGAGGGGGTCGTATTAACTATGGCTACACCTTC.